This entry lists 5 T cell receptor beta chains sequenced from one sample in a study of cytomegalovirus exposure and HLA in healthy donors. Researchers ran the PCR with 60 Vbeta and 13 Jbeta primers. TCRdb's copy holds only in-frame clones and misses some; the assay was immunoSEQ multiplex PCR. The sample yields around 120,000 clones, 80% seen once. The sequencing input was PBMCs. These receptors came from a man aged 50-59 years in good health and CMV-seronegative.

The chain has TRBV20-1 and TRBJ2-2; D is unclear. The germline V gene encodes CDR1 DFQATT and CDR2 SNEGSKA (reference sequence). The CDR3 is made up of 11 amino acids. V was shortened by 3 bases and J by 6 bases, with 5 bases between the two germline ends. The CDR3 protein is CSARGPGELFF. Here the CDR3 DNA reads TGCAGTGCTAGGGGCCCCGGGGAGCTGTTTTTT.

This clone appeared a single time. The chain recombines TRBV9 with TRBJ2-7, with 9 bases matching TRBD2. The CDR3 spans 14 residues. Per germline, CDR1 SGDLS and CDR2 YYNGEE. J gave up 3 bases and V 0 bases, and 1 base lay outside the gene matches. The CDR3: CASSVEAGGYEQYF. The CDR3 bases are TGTGCCAGCAGCGTAGAAGCGGGAGGCTACGAGCAGTACTTC. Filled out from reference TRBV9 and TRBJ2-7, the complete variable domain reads DSGVTQTPKHLITATGQRVTLRCSPRSGDLSVYWYQQSLDQGLQFLIQYYNGEERAKGNILERFSAQQFPDLHSELNLSSLELGDSALYFCASSVEAGGYEQYFGPGTRLTVT.

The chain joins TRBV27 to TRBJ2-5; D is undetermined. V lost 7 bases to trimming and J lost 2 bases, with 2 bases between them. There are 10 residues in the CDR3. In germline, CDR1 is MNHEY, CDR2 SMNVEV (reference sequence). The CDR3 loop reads CASIQETQYF. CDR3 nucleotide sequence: TGTGCCAGCATACAAGAGACCCAGTACTTC.

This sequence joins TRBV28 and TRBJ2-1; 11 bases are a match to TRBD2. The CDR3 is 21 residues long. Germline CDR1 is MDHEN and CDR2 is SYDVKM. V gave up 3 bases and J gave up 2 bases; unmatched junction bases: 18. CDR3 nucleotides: TGTGCCAGCAGTTTCCAACTCGGACTAGCGGGCAAAGGACGGGCCTACAATGAGCAGTTCTTC. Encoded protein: CASSFQLGLAGKGRAYNEQFF.

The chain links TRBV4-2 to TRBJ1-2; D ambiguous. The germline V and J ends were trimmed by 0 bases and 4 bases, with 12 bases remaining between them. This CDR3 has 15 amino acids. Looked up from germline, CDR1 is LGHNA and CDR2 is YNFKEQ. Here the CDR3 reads CASSQEGEGIYGYTF. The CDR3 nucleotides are TGTGCCAGCAGCCAAGAAGGCGAGGGCATCTATGGCTACACCTTC.